This T cell receptor beta chain was recovered during a study of identical twins. Study-level points and caveats: Zero-insertion analyses were open to partial confounding by invariant MAIT and iNKT cells. Conclusions were based on cross-sectional statistical analysis, without following the same donors.

Germline CDR1 and CDR2: SGHRS and YFSETQ. This CDR3 contains 14 residues. The V end was cut by 1 base, the J end by 0 bases, with 5 bases between. TCRdb itself ran the 5' RACE reads through MiXCR, one entry per CDR3 protein. The profile shows 1.5 million to 2 million distinct CDR3 sequences, roughly 35% of them singletons. This clonotype showed up many times. Its antigen remains unknown. The sequencing sample was made of cord blood. The chain couples TRBV5-1 to TRBJ1-5, with D uncertain. The source is a newborn girl in good health. In DNA, the CDR3 is TGCGCCAGCAGCTTGCGGCCTAGCAATCAGCCCCAGCATTTT. The encoded protein is CASSLRPSNQPQHF.